This T cell receptor beta chain was recovered during a study of cytomegalovirus exposure and HLA in healthy donors. Study details: The roughly 120 validation repertoires, a later analysis reported, used the same platform as the approximately 700 first-cohort repertoires. Findings of the study overall: Rare sequences made up most TCRs, while some public TCRs were found in many donors. Researchers catalogued over 150 TCR beta chains as cytomegalovirus-associated.

This CDR3 is built from 17 residues. Per the germline V gene, CDR1 is SGDLS and CDR2 is YYNGEE. J lost 2 bases, V lost 0 bases, and 7 bases had no gene match. Regarding this clone: Its matching antigen is unknown.

The table came from immunoSEQ multiplex PCR; TCRdb's copy has only in-frame clones and leaves some out. Seen here are roughly 130,000 clones, 85% to 90% observed once, and the top ten hold about 8.2%. This sequence joins TRBV9 and TRBJ2-3; TRBD2 aligns across 9 bases. Source material: PBMCs. This TCR came from a woman aged 18-29 years in good health and CMV-seropositive. The CDR3: CASSVDWRGGPTDTQYF. DNA of the CDR3: TGTGCCAGCAGCGTAGATTGGCGGGGGGGCCCCACAGATACGCAGTATTTT.